This TCR beta chain was found in a study of T cell repertoires in cytomegalovirus infection. Study as a whole: Indications came from public TCR beta signatures; they pointed to CMV infection and to a matching HLA type.

A single record per CDR3 protein comes from TCRdb applying MiXCR to the reads. The data show 300,000 to 400,000 distinct CDR3 sequences, 25% to 30% seen once. V was clipped by 6 bases and J by 4 bases, with 16 bases between them. CDR3 length: 15 amino acids. Germline V CDR1 and CDR2: SGHTA, FQGNSA. For this clonotype: Its specificity is not known.

This sequence joins TRBV7-2 and TRBJ1-5; no clear D. The TCR sequence derives from a human donor in good health (CMV status not recorded). Some clones in this sample may be carry-over from other donors' samples. The sequencing used cultured PBMCs, collected from culture after CMV antigen stimulation. CDR3: CASSPKLRANQPQHF. The CDR3 DNA reads TGTGCCAGCAGTCCCAAACTCAGAGCGAATCAGCCCCAGCATTTT.